These 27 T cell receptor beta chains share one sample of origin, sequenced in a study of T cell repertoires in cytomegalovirus infection. Their target antigens are unknown. TCRdb reprocessed the reads with MiXCR, giving one entry per CDR3 protein. The sample records around 230,000 distinct CDR3 sequences, 35% to 45% being singletons. Sequences were derived from CD8+ T cells from cultured PBMCs, sampled from culture after CMV antigen stimulation. All receptors derive from a human donor in good health (CMV status not recorded). Some clones in this sample may be carry-over from other donors' samples.

The gene calls are TRBV19 and TRBJ1-5, with D hard to call. Trimming pared 6 bases from V and 0 bases from J, leaving 9 bases between. Germline CDR1 is LNHDA and CDR2 is SQIVND (reference sequence). The CDR3 sequence is 14 residues long. The CDR3 sequence is CASRPSDSNQPQHF. In nucleotides, the CDR3 is TGTGCCAGTAGACCCAGCGATAGCAATCAGCCCCAGCATTTT.

This clonotype was detected many times. The chain has TRBV2 and TRBJ2-1, with D tentatively TRBD1 or TRBD2 (5 bases each). Germline-derived CDR1 and CDR2 are SNHLY and FYNNEI. This CDR3 has 17 amino acids. The V gene lost 6 bases and the J gene lost 3 bases, with 21 bases spanning the gap. In nucleotides, the CDR3 is TGTGCCAGCAGCCCTCATCCGGGACCAGCGAGCTACAATGAGCAGTTCTTC. Translation gives CASSPHPGPASYNEQFF.

The chain has TRBV12-5 and TRBJ1-1, with 8 bases identical to TRBD1. Germline V gene sequence: CDR1 LGHNT, CDR2 FRNRAP. The CDR3 has 16 residues. The V segment lost 2 bases and the J segment 1 base; nucleotides outside the gene matches: 6. The CDR3 is CASGLPLGTGNTEAFF. The CDR3 nucleotides are TGTGCTAGTGGTTTGCCCCTCGGGACAGGGAACACTGAAGCTTTCTTT.

This clonotype was seen only a few times. This rearrangement joins TRBV12-3 or TRBV12-4 to TRBJ1-3; D might be TRBD1 (5 bases). There are 16 residues in the CDR3. V shed 8 bases and J shed 0 bases, with 17 bases lying between them. The CDR3 nucleotides read TGTGCCAGCCCTTTACGGGGCGTCCCCTCTGGAAACACCATATATTTT. This sequence encodes CASPLRGVPSGNTIYF.

The V and J genes are TRBV7-8 and TRBJ2-5; D remains ambiguous. Trimming took 0 bases from V and 5 from J, leaving 16 bases between them. The CDR3 runs to 16 residues. The germline CDR1 and CDR2 sequences are SGHVS and FQNEAQ. CDR3 protein: CASSLASNGDVETQYF. In nucleotides, the CDR3 is TGTGCCAGCAGCTTAGCGAGCAACGGAGATGTGGAGACCCAGTACTTC.

CDR3: CASSLPPKTGQETQYF. CDR3 sequence (DNA): TGTGCCAGCAGCTTACCCCCTAAGACAGGTCAAGAGACCCAGTACTTC. This chain connects TRBV7-6 to TRBJ2-5; a possible D gene is TRBD1 (6 bases). The CDR3 contains 16 residues. The V gene's germline CDR1 is SGHVS and CDR2 FNYEAQ. V shed 2 bases and J shed 2 bases, with 15 bases lying between them.

The V gene is TRBV12-3 or TRBV12-4, the J gene TRBJ2-3; possibly TRBD1 for D (5 bases). CDR3 length equals 14 residues. Trimming shortened V by 6 bases and J by 4 bases, and 14 bases separated the two germline ends. The CDR3 coding sequence is TGTGCCAGCAGACCCGGACAAAGGGCAGATACGCAGTATTTT. Protein: CASRPGQRADTQYF.

The CDR3 sequence: CASSQDEGVSYNEQFF. The CDR3 DNA reads as TGCGCCAGCAGCCAAGATGAGGGGGTCTCCTACAATGAGCAGTTCTTC. This chain connects TRBV4-1 to TRBJ2-1; tentatively, D is TRBD1 (6 bases). The CDR3 has 16 residues. Germline V gives CDR1 MGHRA, CDR2 YSYEKL. V was trimmed by 0 bases and J by 0 bases, leaving 9 bases between them.

The genes are TRBV27 and TRBJ1-2; unclear D gene. V lost 2 bases to trimming and J lost 4 bases, with 14 bases between them. The CDR3 is 15 amino acids. CDR1 is MNHEY and CDR2 is SMNVEV in the germline V gene (reference sequence). CDR3 sequence: CASSLDPGTSYGYTF. CDR3 bases: TGTGCCAGCAGTTTAGATCCGGGAACCTCCTATGGCTACACCTTC.

The V and J genes are TRBV28 and TRBJ2-7; tentatively, D is TRBD2 (5 bases). The CDR3 runs to 12 residues. Trimming removed 6 bases from V and 4 bases from J, with 10 bases in between. CDR1 is MDHEN and CDR2 is SYDVKM in the germline V gene. The DNA of the CDR3 is TGTGCCAGCAGACGGGATTTTTACGAGCAGTACTTC. Translation gives CASRRDFYEQYF.

The chain recombines TRBV7-8 with TRBJ1-5; D is undetermined. V was cut by 2 bases and J by 7 bases, with 18 bases left in between. The CDR3 totals 16 residues. In germline, CDR1 is SGHVS, CDR2 FQNEAQ. The CDR3 is CASSLRGGDGAQPQHF. CDR3 DNA sequence: TGTGCCAGCAGCTTAAGAGGCGGGGATGGAGCGCAGCCCCAGCATTTT.

Regarding this clonotype: Given the absence of the conserved phenylalanine or tryptophan at the CDR3 end, a read error is likely. The V call is TRBV7-8, the J call TRBJ1-1, with D possibly TRBD1 on 6 matching bases. Germline V gene sequence: CDR1 SGHVS, CDR2 FQNEAQ. The V and J ends lost 5 bases and 3 bases respectively, with 10 bases between them. This CDR3 has 13 amino acids. The CDR3 DNA is TGTGCCAGCAGCAAGGACAGCCACACTGAAGCTTTCTAT. This sequence encodes CASSKDSHTEAFY.

In its sample, this clonotype was seen a few times. The CDR3 sequence: CASSLGTGHNEQFF. CDR3 in DNA: TGTGCCAGCAGCTTAGGAACGGGGCACAATGAGCAGTTCTTC. The V gene is TRBV7-9, the J gene TRBJ2-1; TRBD1 or TRBD2 may be the D gene (5 bases each). The CDR3 contains 14 residues. V lost 1 base and J lost 5, with 9 bases in between. In germline, CDR1 is SEHNR, CDR2 FQNEAQ (reference sequence). Full variable domain (missing parts from reference TRBV7-9 and TRBJ2-1): DTGVSQNPRHKITKRGQNVTFRCDPISEHNRLYWYRQTLGQGPEFLTYFQNEAQLEKSRLLSDRFSAERPKGSFSTLEIQRTEQGDSAMYLCASSLGTGHNEQFFGPGTRLTVL.

This clonotype was recorded a few times. The chain couples TRBV7-2 to TRBJ1-5, with D possibly TRBD1 on 6 matching bases. The V end was cut by 4 bases, the J end by 1 base, with 11 bases between. Germline V CDR1 and CDR2: SGHTA, FQGNSA. This CDR3 region has 15 residues. This CDR3 reads CASSSRQDSNQPQHF. The CDR3 DNA is TGTGCCAGCAGCTCCCGACAGGACAGCAATCAGCCCCAGCATTTT.

The sample holds a few counts of this clonotype. The rearrangement joins TRBV7-9 to TRBJ1-5, with D tentatively TRBD1 (6 bases). Germline V gene lookup returns CDR1 SEHNR and CDR2 FQNEAQ (reference sequence). Trimming took 5 bases from V and 5 from J, leaving 13 bases between them. This CDR3 has 14 amino acids. CDR3 loop: CASSRDTLDQPQHF. In DNA form, the CDR3 reads TGTGCCAGCAGCCGGGACACACTAGATCAGCCCCAGCATTTT.

The rearrangement uses TRBV7-4 and TRBJ1-5, with TRBD1 identical over 7 bases. The CDR3 is 13 amino acids. V was clipped by 8 bases and J by 5 bases; unmatched bases: 6. Germline V CDR1 and CDR2: SGHVT, SQSDAQ. The CDR3 is CASQGTDYQPQHF. CDR3 sequence (DNA): TGTGCCAGCCAGGGGACAGACTATCAGCCCCAGCATTTT.

The chain combines TRBV12-3 or TRBV12-4 with TRBJ1-1; weak D call: TRBD1 (5 bases). Between the trimmed V and J ends, which lost 11 bases and 7 bases, there was a span of 14 bases. The CDR3 sequence is 11 residues long. The CDR3 nucleotides are TGTGCCGGGACCCGGGGGGATGAAGCTTTCTTT. As protein: CAGTRGDEAFF.

The chain recombines TRBV24-1 with TRBJ2-1, with D possibly being TRBD2 (5 bases). The CDR3 is 17 amino acids. Per germline, CDR1 KGHDR and CDR2 SFDVKD. Deletions cut 4 bases from V and 0 bases from J, with 15 bases between. The CDR3 loop is CATSETYSASSYNEQFF. Written as DNA, the CDR3 is TGTGCCACCAGTGAGACCTATAGCGCGAGCTCCTACAATGAGCAGTTCTTC.

The chain links TRBV6-2 or TRBV6-3 to TRBJ2-5; the D gene could be TRBD1 or TRBD2 (6 bases each). Germline-derived CDR1 and CDR2 are MNHEY and SVGEGT. The CDR3 totals 14 residues. The ends were cut back, 6 bases at V and 5 bases at J, with 16 bases in the middle. DNA of the CDR3: TGTGCCAGCAGAGCCGGGGGCGCGGGTGAGACCCAGTACTTC. Translated, it gives CASRAGGAGETQYF.

V and J are TRBV15 and TRBJ1-2; 7 bases fit TRBD1. V trimming: 0 bases; J trimming: 4 bases; junction bases outside the gene matches: 5. CDR3 length: 15 amino acids. Germline CDR1 is LNHNV and CDR2 is YYDKDF (reference sequence). The CDR3 DNA reads as TGTGCCACCAGCAGAGATAGGGGGCCATCCTATGGCTACACCTTC. Encoded protein: CATSRDRGPSYGYTF.

The chain is built from TRBV12-5 and TRBJ2-7; D remains unclear. Germline loops: CDR1 LGHNT, CDR2 FRNRAP. The CDR3 is 12 amino acids. Trimming removed 3 bases at V and 7 bases at J, with 10 bases between. This CDR3 is CASGLSTREQYF. The CDR3 nucleotides are TGTGCTAGTGGTTTATCTACTCGGGAGCAGTACTTC.

This chain connects TRBV27 to TRBJ2-7; tentatively, D is TRBD1 (5 bases). The ends were cut back, 1 base at V and 3 bases at J, with 13 bases in the middle. Germline values: CDR1 MNHEY, CDR2 SMNVEV (reference sequence). CDR3 size: 15 residues. CDR3 loop: CASSLLSTVRYEQYF. The CDR3 DNA reads TGTGCCAGCAGTTTATTATCGACAGTCCGCTACGAGCAGTACTTC.

This clonotype has just a few counts. This chain connects TRBV4-1 to TRBJ2-7, with TRBD1 identical over 7 bases. The CDR3 covers 15 residues. With 5 bases clipped from V and 3 bases from J, the junction kept 10 bases outside the gene matches. The germline V gene encodes CDR1 MGHRA and CDR2 YSYEKL. CDR3 nucleotides: TGCGCCAGCAGCGAAGGACGGGACAGATACTACGAGCAGTACTTC. It yields the protein CASSEGRDRYYEQYF.

The genes are TRBV20-1 and TRBJ1-4, with no clear D. The CDR3 extends over 15 amino acids. V lost 5 bases and J lost 4, with 17 bases in between. Germline V gene data show CDR1 as DFQATT and CDR2 as SNEGSKA (reference sequence). This CDR3 is CSAEEWQPVNEKLFF. The CDR3 nucleotides read TGCAGTGCTGAGGAGTGGCAGCCTGTTAATGAAAAACTGTTTTTT.

In this sample, this clonotype turned up a few times. The rearrangement uses TRBV27 and TRBJ2-7, with 10 bases aligning to TRBD2. Unmatched junction bases numbered 4, after V lost 5 bases and J lost 0 bases. The CDR3 consists of 15 residues. Germline CDR1 reads MNHEY; CDR2 reads SMNVEV (reference sequence). The CDR3 protein is CASSLAGESSYEQYF. The CDR3, as DNA: TGTGCCAGCAGTCTAGCGGGGGAAAGCTCCTACGAGCAGTACTTC.

The chain is built from TRBV9 and TRBJ1-1; 9 positions match TRBD1. The CDR3 loop spans 15 amino acids. J lost 4 bases, V lost 4 bases, and 8 bases had no gene match. Germline loops: CDR1 SGDLS, CDR2 YYNGEE. The CDR3 sequence: CASSQTGGGGTEAFF. For the CDR3, the DNA is TGTGCCAGCAGCCAGACAGGGGGAGGAGGCACTGAAGCTTTCTTT.

This clonotype was found a few times. This rearrangement joins TRBV12-3 or TRBV12-4 to TRBJ1-3, with TRBD1 matching 10 bases. J was trimmed by 3 bases and V by 2 bases; bases with no gene match: 7. The CDR3 loop spans 17 amino acids. CDR3 DNA sequence: TGTGCCAGCAGTTTAAGTGACAGGGGGCGAAGTGGAAACACCATATATTTT. Amino acid sequence: CASSLSDRGRSGNTIYF.